One sample yielded the 27 T cell receptor beta chains listed below, sequenced in a study of T cells in Graves' hyperthyroidism and ophthalmopathy. Authors of the study amplified TCR beta CDR3 regions from RNA transcripts. HTBI primers were used for first-round RT-PCR of the TCR CDR3. Via MiXCR, TCRdb re-called the multiplex PCR reads, giving one row per CDR3 protein. Of a few hundred thousand distinct CDR3 sequences in the sample, around 42% are singletons; the top ten hold about 8.2%. Sequencing input: peripheral blood or thyroid tissue (not recorded which). The receptor source for this set is a woman in her late teens or twenties with Graves' hyperthyroidism.

The V gene is TRBV7-4, the J gene TRBJ1-1; D remains ambiguous. V was cut by 5 bases and J by 0 bases, with 16 bases left in between. Germline V gene data show CDR1 as SGHVT and CDR2 as SQSDAQ. CDR3 length: 16 amino acids. As DNA, the CDR3 is TGTGCCAGCAGCGCTATCAGGACGGTTATGAACACTGAAGCTTTCTTT. Protein sequence: CASSAIRTVMNTEAFF.

This clonotype has a handful of counts. This chain uses TRBV2 with TRBJ1-2; D is possibly TRBD1 (5 bases). The CDR3 is 14 residues long. Trimming left V 5 bases short and J 6 bases short, with 16 bases between. Germline CDR1 is SNHLY and CDR2 is FYNNEI. CDR3 region: CASSSGGEGNGYTF. The CDR3 DNA reads TGTGCCAGCAGTTCGGGGGGAGAGGGCAATGGCTACACCTTC.

This clonotype is a singleton in its sample. The conserved closing phenylalanine or tryptophan is absent in this CDR3, likely reflecting a read error. The CDR3 sequence: CASSLVGAGRYEQYL. Written as DNA, the CDR3 is TGTGCCAGCAGCTTAGTGGGGGCAGGGAGATACGAGCAGTACCTC. This chain connects TRBV7-2 to TRBJ2-7; possibly TRBD1 for D (6 bases). Trimming took off 1 base at V and 4 bases at J, with 14 bases between the two ends. Germline CDR1 SGHTA, CDR2 FQGNSA. The CDR3 is made up of 15 amino acids.

The chain has TRBV19 and TRBJ2-5; TRBD1 might be the D (6 bases). The V end lost 6 bases, the J end lost 2 bases, and 16 bases lay between the germline ends. Germline CDR1 reads LNHDA; CDR2 reads SQIVND (reference sequence). This CDR3 contains 15 residues. The chain's CDR3 is CASSTTGASQETQYF. CDR3 nucleotide sequence: TGTGCCAGTAGCACGACAGGAGCTTCACAAGAGACCCAGTACTTC. The whole variable domain, filled in from reference TRBV19 and TRBJ2-5, reads DGGITQSPKYLFRKEGQNVTLSCEQNLNHDAMYWYRQDPGQGLRLIYYSQIVNDFQKGDIAEGYSVSREKKESFPLTVTSAQKNPTAFYLCASSTTGASQETQYFGPGTRLLVL.

This clonotype showed up many times. The chain carries TRBV29-1 and TRBJ2-7, with 7 bases that match TRBD1. V was clipped by 0 bases and J by 5 bases; unmatched bases: 1. The CDR3 has 12 residues. Looked up from germline, CDR1 is SQVTM and CDR2 is ANQGSEA. The CDR3 DNA reads TGCAGCGTTGAAGATGACAGGGACGAGCAGTACTTC. It codes for CSVEDDRDEQYF.

This clonotype was picked up many times. The V and J genes are TRBV7-2 and TRBJ1-1; D is ambiguous. Germline loops: CDR1 SGHTA, CDR2 FQGNSA. The CDR3 has 13 amino acids. Trimming took 4 bases from V and 11 from J, leaving 17 bases between them. CDR3 sequence reads: CASSSPSGVVAFF. CDR3 bases: TGTGCCAGCAGCTCTCCGAGCGGGGTGGTGGCTTTCTTT.

The V and J genes are TRBV10-3 and TRBJ1-1; 7 positions agree with TRBD1. The CDR3 runs to 13 residues. The trim removed 6 bases at V and 0 bases at J, leaving 1 base unmatched. CDR1 and CDR2 from the germline V gene are ENHRY and SYGVKD. DNA of the CDR3: TGTGCCATCAGGGGACAGATGAACACTGAAGCTTTCTTT. Translation gives CAIRGQMNTEAFF.

In this sample, this clonotype turned up many times. The rearrangement uses TRBV29-1 and TRBJ1-1, with a weak D call TRBD1 (6 bases). CDR1 is SQVTM and CDR2 is ANQGSEA in the germline V gene. The length of the CDR3 is 14 residues. V was shortened by 2 bases and J by 2 bases, with 12 bases between the two germline ends. The CDR3 is CSVESGTFNTEAFF. The DNA of the CDR3 is TGCAGCGTTGAATCAGGGACATTCAACACTGAAGCTTTCTTT.

The chain is built from TRBV15 and TRBJ2-7, with 11 bases fitting TRBD1. Germline CDR1 and CDR2: LNHNV and YYDKDF (reference sequence). The trim removed 6 bases at V and 4 bases at J, leaving 5 bases unmatched. The CDR3 extends over 14 amino acids. The CDR3 loop is CATRGGDRGYEQYF. The CDR3 DNA reads TGTGCCACCAGAGGGGGGGACAGGGGGTACGAGCAGTACTTC.

V and J are TRBV15 and TRBJ1-5; TRBD1 aligns across 8 bases. Losses at the gene ends were 3 bases for V and 2 bases for J; bases not matched to a gene: 12. Germline V gene lookup returns CDR1 LNHNV and CDR2 YYDKDF (reference sequence). The CDR3 has 18 residues. CDR3 protein: CATSSSGDRGRGNQPQHF. In DNA form, the CDR3 reads TGTGCCACCAGCAGTAGCGGTGACAGGGGTCGGGGCAATCAGCCCCAGCATTTT.

Note on this clonotype: Here the CDR3 omits its conserved ending phenylalanine or tryptophan, so a read error is the likely source. This chain's CDR3 is CASSISGLREAFL. The CDR3 coding sequence is TGTGCCAGTAGTATCTCTGGTCTGCGTGAAGCTTTCCTT. The chain employs TRBV19 and TRBJ1-1; D gene unclear. Trimming removed 3 bases at V and 7 bases at J, with 12 bases between. Germline-derived CDR1 and CDR2 are LNHDA and SQIVND (reference sequence). The length of the CDR3 is 13 residues.

There are a few counts of this clonotype. The gene calls are TRBV11-1 and TRBJ1-2; D not certain. This CDR3 region has 14 residues. Between the trimmed V and J ends, which lost 4 bases and 1 base, there was a span of 10 bases. Germline V lookup: CDR1 SGHAT, CDR2 FQDESV (reference sequence). CDR3: CASSSGPVNYGYTF. The CDR3 region has the DNA TGTGCCAGCAGCTCCGGACCAGTTAACTATGGCTACACCTTC. Full variable domain (rest looked up from reference TRBV11-1 and TRBJ1-2): EAEVAQSPRYKITEKSQAVAFWCDPISGHATLYWYRQILGQGPELLVQFQDESVVDDSQLPKDRFSAERLKGVDSTLKIQPAELGDSAMYLCASSSGPVNYGYTFGSGTRLTVV.

A remark on this clonotype: Germline is not matched at one junction end, which may reflect a read error. The chain uses TRBV5-3 and TRBJ1-5; possible D gene TRBD1, 5 bases. TRBV5-3 is reported as an ORF; its role is uncertain. The CDR3 extends over 12 amino acids. CDR3 sequence (DNA): TGTGCCAGCAGCTTGGAGGGGCAGCCCCGGCATTTT. It encodes CASSLEGQPRHF.

This clonotype was recorded many times. The chain is built from TRBV7-9 and TRBJ2-7; D is uncertain. The V and J ends lost 5 bases and 4 bases respectively, with 9 bases between them. CDR1 is SEHNR and CDR2 is FQNEAQ in the germline V gene (reference sequence). CDR3 length: 12 amino acids. The CDR3 loop is CASSRTLYEQYF. The CDR3 DNA follows: TGTGCCAGCAGCAGGACCCTTTACGAGCAGTACTTC.

This clonotype was observed a few times. The chain uses TRBV7-9 and TRBJ2-7; 11 nucleotides align to TRBD1. Germline values: CDR1 SEHNR, CDR2 FQNEAQ (reference sequence). V shed 3 bases, J shed 3 bases, and the junction held 10 bases outside the gene matches. The CDR3 is made up of 17 amino acids. CDR3 loop: CASSFPGQGATGYEQYF. CDR3 in DNA: TGTGCCAGCAGCTTCCCCGGACAGGGGGCTACGGGCTACGAGCAGTACTTC.

This clonotype was observed a handful of times. The V gene is TRBV7-9, the J gene TRBJ1-1; weak D call: TRBD1 (5 bases). V lost 4 bases and J lost 2, with 11 bases in between. Germline V gene data show CDR1 as SEHNR and CDR2 as FQNEAQ (reference sequence). This CDR3 has 14 amino acids. The CDR3 DNA reads TGTGCCAGCAGCTGGGGACGCGCAAACACTGAAGCTTTCTTT. As protein: CASSWGRANTEAFF.

This chain uses TRBV20-1 with TRBJ2-5; weak D call: TRBD1 (5 bases). Germline CDR1 DFQATT, CDR2 SNEGSKA (reference sequence). The CDR3 extends over 14 amino acids. The V gene lost 3 bases and the J gene lost 4 bases, with 15 bases spanning the gap. CDR3 residues: CSASGARQTETQYF. The CDR3, as DNA: TGCAGTGCTAGTGGAGCACGACAGACAGAGACCCAGTACTTC.

The chain joins TRBV19 to TRBJ2-5, with 7 bases identical to TRBD2. The CDR3 is 16 amino acids. The germline V gene encodes CDR1 LNHDA and CDR2 SQIVND (reference sequence). J lost 0 bases, V lost 6 bases, and 10 bases had no gene match. The CDR3 DNA reads as TGTGCCAGTAGGGGGGGGATAGCGGGTAACCAAGAGACCCAGTACTTC. Translated: CASRGGIAGNQETQYF.

V and J are TRBV10-3 and TRBJ1-6, with D uncertain. V was trimmed by 3 bases and J by 5 bases, leaving 11 bases between them. CDR1 is ENHRY, CDR2 SYGVKD, per germline. This CDR3 comprises 15 residues. The CDR3 region is CAISDPPGNNSPLHF. The CDR3 DNA follows: TGTGCCATCAGTGATCCTCCCGGGAATAATTCACCCCTCCACTTT.

This clonotype was detected ten times or more. The V and J genes are TRBV7-8 and TRBJ1-1; D is uncertain. This CDR3 is 12 amino acids long. From germline, CDR1 is SGHVS and CDR2 FQNEAQ. V was trimmed by 5 bases and J by 8 bases, leaving 12 bases between them. CDR3 sequence (DNA): TGTGCCAGCAGCACCCTTACCGCGGAAGCTTTCTTT. Its translation is CASSTLTAEAFF. The full variable domain, with the rest looked up from reference TRBV7-8 and TRBJ1-1, is GAGVSQSPRYKVAKRGQDVALRCDPISGHVSLFWYQQALGQGPEFLTYFQNEAQLDKSGLPSDRFFAERPEGSVSTLKIQRTQQEDSAVYLCASSTLTAEAFFGQGTRLTVV.

To note about this clonotype: One end of the junction fails to match germline, which may point to a read error. J is TRBJ1-2 and V is TRBV29-1; D is unresolved. The CDR3 consists of 12 residues. CDR1 and CDR2 from the germline V gene are SQVTM and ANQGSEA. The CDR3 reads CSVLHINYGHTF. In DNA, the CDR3 is TGCAGCGTTCTGCATATTAACTATGGCCACACCTTC.

The chain employs TRBV15 and TRBJ1-5; 11 bases are a match to TRBD1. Germline CDR1 LNHNV, CDR2 YYDKDF (reference sequence). V shed 1 base and J 4 bases; nucleotides not matched to a gene: 6. The CDR3 totals 17 residues. The CDR3 DNA follows: TGTGCCACCAGCAGAGTGCTCGGGACAGGGGGAAATCAGCCCCAGCATTTT. It is translated as CATSRVLGTGGNQPQHF. The whole variable domain, remainder taken from reference TRBV15 and TRBJ1-5, is DAMVIQNPRYQVTQFGKPVTLSCSQTLNHNVMYWYQQKSSQAPKLLFHYYDKDFNNEADTPDNFQSRRPNTSFCFLDIRSPGLGDTAMYLCATSRVLGTGGNQPQHFGDGTRLSIL.

The rearrangement joins TRBV9 to TRBJ1-6; D perhaps matches TRBD1 (6 bases). CDR3 size: 13 residues. Germline CDR1 and CDR2: SGDLS and YYNGEE. Trimming pared 1 base from V and 8 bases from J, leaving 7 bases between. CDR3 bases: TGTGCCAGCAGCGTATACAGGGATTCACCCCTCCACTTT. Its protein product is CASSVYRDSPLHF. The full variable domain, rest sourced from reference TRBV9 and TRBJ1-6, is DSGVTQTPKHLITATGQRVTLRCSPRSGDLSVYWYQQSLDQGLQFLIQYYNGEERAKGNILERFSAQQFPDLHSELNLSSLELGDSALYFCASSVYRDSPLHFGNGTRLTVT.

The chain employs TRBV29-1 and TRBJ2-2; D is unclear. Deletions cut 0 bases from V and 8 bases from J, with 4 bases between. In germline, CDR1 is SQVTM, CDR2 ANQGSEA. CDR3 length: 11 residues. This chain's CDR3 is CSVEDRGELFF. The CDR3 DNA is TGCAGCGTTGAAGATCGTGGGGAGCTGTTTTTT.

The V and J genes are TRBV7-9 and TRBJ1-2; unclear D gene. This CDR3 has 14 amino acids. Germline V gene lookup returns CDR1 SEHNR and CDR2 FQNEAQ (reference sequence). Trimming cost V 5 bases and J 5 bases, with 15 bases left between them. CDR3 region: CASSQGSGPYGYTF. The CDR3 region has the DNA TGTGCCAGCAGCCAAGGATCTGGTCCGTATGGCTACACCTTC.

CDR3 protein: CASSSQKGTAAFF. CDR3 coding DNA: TGTGCCAGCAGCTCCCAAAAGGGTACGGCAGCTTTCTTT. This chain connects TRBV7-2 to TRBJ1-1; D uncertain. This CDR3 has 13 residues. The V end was cut by 4 bases, the J end by 10 bases, with 16 bases between. Germline CDR1 reads SGHTA; CDR2 reads FQGNSA.

This chain uses TRBV5-1 with TRBJ1-5; 8 bases are shared with TRBD1. From germline, CDR1 is SGHRS and CDR2 YFSETQ. CDR3 length: 15 amino acids. Trimming at V came to 5 bases and at J to 0 bases, leaving 4 bases not matched to a gene. The DNA for the CDR3 is TGCGCCAGCAGGACAGGGGCCGATAGCAATCAGCCCCAGCATTTT. The encoded protein is CASRTGADSNQPQHF.